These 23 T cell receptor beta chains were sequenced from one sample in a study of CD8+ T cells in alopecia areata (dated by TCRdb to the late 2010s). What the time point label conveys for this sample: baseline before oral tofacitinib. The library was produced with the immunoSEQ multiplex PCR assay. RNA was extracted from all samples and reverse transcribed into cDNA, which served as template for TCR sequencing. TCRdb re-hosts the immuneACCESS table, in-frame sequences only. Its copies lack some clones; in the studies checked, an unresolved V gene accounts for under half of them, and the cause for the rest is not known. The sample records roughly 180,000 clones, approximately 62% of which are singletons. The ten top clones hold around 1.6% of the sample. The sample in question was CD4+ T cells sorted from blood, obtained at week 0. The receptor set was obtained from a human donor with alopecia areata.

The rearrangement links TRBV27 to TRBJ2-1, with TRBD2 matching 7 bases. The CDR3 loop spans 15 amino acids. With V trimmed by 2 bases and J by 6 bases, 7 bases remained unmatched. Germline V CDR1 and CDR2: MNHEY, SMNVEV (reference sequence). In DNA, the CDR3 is TGTGCCAGCAGTTTAGGGCTAGCGGTCCGCAATGAGCAGTTCTTC. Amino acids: CASSLGLAVRNEQFF.

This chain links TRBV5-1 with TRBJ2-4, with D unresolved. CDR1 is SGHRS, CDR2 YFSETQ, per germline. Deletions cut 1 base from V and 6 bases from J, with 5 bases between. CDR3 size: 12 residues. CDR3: CASSLNGNIQYF. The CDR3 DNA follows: TGCGCCAGCAGCTTGAATGGAAACATTCAGTACTTC.

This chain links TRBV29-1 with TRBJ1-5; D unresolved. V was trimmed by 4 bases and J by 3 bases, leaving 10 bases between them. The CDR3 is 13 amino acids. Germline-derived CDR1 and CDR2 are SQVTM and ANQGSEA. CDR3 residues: CSVVFGFNQPQHF. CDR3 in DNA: TGCAGCGTTGTCTTTGGATTCAATCAGCCCCAGCATTTT.

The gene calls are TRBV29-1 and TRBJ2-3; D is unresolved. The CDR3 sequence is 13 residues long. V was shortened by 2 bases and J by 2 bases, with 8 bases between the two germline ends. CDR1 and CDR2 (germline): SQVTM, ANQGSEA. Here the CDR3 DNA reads TGCAGCGTTGAAAGCATTCTCACAGATACGCAGTATTTT. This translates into CSVESILTDTQYF.

The CDR3 region is CASGAGSQETQYF. The CDR3 coding sequence is TGTGCCAGCGGCGCGGGATCCCAAGAGACCCAGTACTTC. V is TRBV18 and J is TRBJ2-5, with D possibly being TRBD2 (6 bases). CDR3 length: 13 residues. Trimming cost V 8 bases and J 1 base, with 11 bases left between them. The germline CDR1 and CDR2 sequences are KGHSH and LQKENI.

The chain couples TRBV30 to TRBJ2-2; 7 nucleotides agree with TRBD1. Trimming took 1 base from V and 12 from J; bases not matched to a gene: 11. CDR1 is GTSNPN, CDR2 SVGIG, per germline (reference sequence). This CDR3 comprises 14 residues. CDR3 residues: CAWSALTGVGKLFF. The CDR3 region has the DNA TGTGCCTGGAGTGCCCTTACAGGGGTGGGGAAGCTGTTTTTT.

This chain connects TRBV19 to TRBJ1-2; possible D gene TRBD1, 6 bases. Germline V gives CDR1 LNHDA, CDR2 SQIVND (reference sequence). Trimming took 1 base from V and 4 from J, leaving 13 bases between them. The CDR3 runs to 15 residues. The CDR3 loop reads CASSIGMTGPYGYTF. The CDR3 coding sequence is TGTGCCAGTAGTATAGGGATGACAGGCCCCTATGGCTACACCTTC.

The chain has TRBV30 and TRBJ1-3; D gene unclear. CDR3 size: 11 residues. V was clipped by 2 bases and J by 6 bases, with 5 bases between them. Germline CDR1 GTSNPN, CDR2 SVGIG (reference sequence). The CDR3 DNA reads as TGTGCCTGGAGTTCGAAAAACACCATATATTTT. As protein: CAWSSKNTIYF.

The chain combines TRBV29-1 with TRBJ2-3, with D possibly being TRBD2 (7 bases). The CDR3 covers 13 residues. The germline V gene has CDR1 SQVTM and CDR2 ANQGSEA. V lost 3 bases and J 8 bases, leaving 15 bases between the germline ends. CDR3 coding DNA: TGCAGCGTTGATCCACCAGGGGAGGGTACGCAGTATTTT. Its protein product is CSVDPPGEGTQYF.

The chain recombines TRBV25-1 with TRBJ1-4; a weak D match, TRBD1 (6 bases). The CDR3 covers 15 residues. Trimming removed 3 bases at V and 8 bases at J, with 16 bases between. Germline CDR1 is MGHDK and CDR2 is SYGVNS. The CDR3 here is CASSDSAGGLEKLFF. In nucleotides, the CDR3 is TGTGCCAGCAGTGACTCCGCCGGGGGCCTAGAAAAACTGTTTTTT.

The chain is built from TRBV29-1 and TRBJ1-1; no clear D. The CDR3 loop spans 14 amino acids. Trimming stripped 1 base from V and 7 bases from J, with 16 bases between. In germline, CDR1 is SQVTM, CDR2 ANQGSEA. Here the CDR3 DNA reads TGCAGCGTTGAAGTTGGCCAGGCCCTGGGTGAAGCTTTCTTT. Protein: CSVEVGQALGEAFF. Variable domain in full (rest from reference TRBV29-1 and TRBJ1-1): SAVISQKPSRDICQRGTSLTIQCQVDSQVTMMFWYRQQPGQSLTLIATANQGSEATYESGFVIDKFPISRPNLTFSTLTVSNMSPEDSSIYLCSVEVGQALGEAFFGQGTRLTVV.

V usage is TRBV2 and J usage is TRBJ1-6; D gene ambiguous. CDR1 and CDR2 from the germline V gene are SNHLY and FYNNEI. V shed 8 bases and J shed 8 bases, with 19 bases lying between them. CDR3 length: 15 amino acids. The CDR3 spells CASAQPPGFDSPLHF. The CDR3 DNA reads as TGTGCCAGCGCACAACCCCCGGGGTTTGATTCACCCCTCCACTTT. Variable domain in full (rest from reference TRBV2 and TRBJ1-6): EPEVTQTPSHQVTQMGQEVILRCVPISNHLYFYWYRQILGQKVEFLVSFYNNEISEKSEIFDDQFSVERPDGSNFTLKIRSTKLEDSAMYFCASAQPPGFDSPLHFGNGTRLTVT.

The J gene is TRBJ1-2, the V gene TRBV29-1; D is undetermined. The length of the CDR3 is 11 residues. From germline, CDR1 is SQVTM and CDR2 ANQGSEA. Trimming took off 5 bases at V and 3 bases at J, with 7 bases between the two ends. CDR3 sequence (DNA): TGCAGCGTTCGGACCGACTATGGCTACACCTTC. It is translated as CSVRTDYGYTF.

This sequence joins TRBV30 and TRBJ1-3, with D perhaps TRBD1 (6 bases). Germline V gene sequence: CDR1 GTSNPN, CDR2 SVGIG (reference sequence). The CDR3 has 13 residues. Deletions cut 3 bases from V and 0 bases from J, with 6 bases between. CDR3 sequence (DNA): TGTGCCTGGAGACAGGGCTCTGGAAACACCATATATTTT. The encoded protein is CAWRQGSGNTIYF.

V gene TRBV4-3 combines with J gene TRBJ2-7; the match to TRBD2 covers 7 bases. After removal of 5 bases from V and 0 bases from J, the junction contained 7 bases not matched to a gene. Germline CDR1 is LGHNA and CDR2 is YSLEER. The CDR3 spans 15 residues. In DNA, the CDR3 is TGCGCCAGCAGCTCCCAAGCGGGGTCCTCCTACGAGCAGTACTTC. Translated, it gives CASSSQAGSSYEQYF.

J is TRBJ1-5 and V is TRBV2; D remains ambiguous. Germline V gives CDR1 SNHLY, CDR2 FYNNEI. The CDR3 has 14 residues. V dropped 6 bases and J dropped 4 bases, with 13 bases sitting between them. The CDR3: CASRLLPENQPQHF. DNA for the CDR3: TGTGCCAGCAGATTACTTCCAGAGAATCAGCCCCAGCATTTT. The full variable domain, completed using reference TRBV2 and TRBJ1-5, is EPEVTQTPSHQVTQMGQEVILRCVPISNHLYFYWYRQILGQKVEFLVSFYNNEISEKSEIFDDQFSVERPDGSNFTLKIRSTKLEDSAMYFCASRLLPENQPQHFGDGTRLSIL.

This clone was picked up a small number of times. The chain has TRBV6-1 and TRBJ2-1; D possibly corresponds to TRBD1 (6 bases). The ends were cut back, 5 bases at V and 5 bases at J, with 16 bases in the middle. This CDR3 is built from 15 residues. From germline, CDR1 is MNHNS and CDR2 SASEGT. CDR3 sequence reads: CASSREWGLNNEQFF. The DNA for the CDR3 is TGTGCCAGCAGTCGCGAATGGGGGCTGAACAATGAGCAGTTCTTC.

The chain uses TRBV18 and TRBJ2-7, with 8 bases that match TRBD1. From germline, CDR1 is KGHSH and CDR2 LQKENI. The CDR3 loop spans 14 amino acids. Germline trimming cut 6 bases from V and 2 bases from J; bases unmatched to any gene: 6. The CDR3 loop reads CASSPGQGPYEQYF. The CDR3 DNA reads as TGTGCCAGCTCGCCCGGACAGGGCCCCTACGAGCAGTACTTC.

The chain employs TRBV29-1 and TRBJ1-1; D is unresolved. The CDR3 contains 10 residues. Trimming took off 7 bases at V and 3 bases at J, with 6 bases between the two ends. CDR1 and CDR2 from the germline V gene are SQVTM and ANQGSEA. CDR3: CSALYTEAFF. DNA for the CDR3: TGCAGCGCCCTCTACACTGAAGCTTTCTTT.

CDR3 nucleotides: TGTGCCAGCAGCGTAGCTGGGGACACTAATCAGCCCCAGCATTTT. It encodes CASSVAGDTNQPQHF. The genes are TRBV9 and TRBJ1-5, with D perhaps matching TRBD1 (6 bases). The germline CDR1 and CDR2 sequences are SGDLS and YYNGEE. V was pared by 0 bases and J by 4 bases, with 11 bases between. The CDR3 is made up of 15 amino acids.

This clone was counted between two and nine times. DNA for the CDR3: TGTGCCAGCAGCGTAAGCCCCCTAAATCAGCCCCAGCATTTT. It encodes CASSVSPLNQPQHF. The J gene is TRBJ1-5, the V gene TRBV9; D remains ambiguous. This CDR3 is 14 amino acids long. Germline CDR1 SGDLS, CDR2 YYNGEE. The germline V and J ends were trimmed by 1 base and 4 bases, with 9 bases remaining between them.

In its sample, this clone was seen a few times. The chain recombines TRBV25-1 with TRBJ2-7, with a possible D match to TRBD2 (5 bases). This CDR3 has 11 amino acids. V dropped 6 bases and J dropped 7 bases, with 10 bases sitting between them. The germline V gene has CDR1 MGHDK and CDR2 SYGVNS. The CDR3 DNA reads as TGTGCCAGCAGGGTCGGGAAAGAGCAGTACTTC. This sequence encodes CASRVGKEQYF.

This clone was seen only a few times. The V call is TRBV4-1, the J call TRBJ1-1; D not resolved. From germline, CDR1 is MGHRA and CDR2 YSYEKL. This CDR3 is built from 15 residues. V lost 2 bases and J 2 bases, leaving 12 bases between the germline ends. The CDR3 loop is CASSQPVTTNTEAFF. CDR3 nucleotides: TGCGCCAGCAGCCAACCAGTCACGACAAACACTGAAGCTTTCTTT.